This entry lists 27 T cell receptor beta chains sequenced from one sample in a study of T cell changes during pregnancy in multiple sclerosis. Clones were sequenced by immunoSEQ multiplex PCR, and TCRdb holds only the in-frame ones, with some missing. The data hold some 70,000 clones, with about nine tenths observed a single time. Sequenced material: peripheral blood, taken in the third trimester of pregnancy. The receptor set was obtained from a female donor with multiple sclerosis, enrolled in a pregnancy study.

This clone was counted a single time. The chain carries TRBV11-1 and TRBJ2-7; 7 nucleotides match TRBD2. CDR1 is SGHAT, CDR2 FQDESV, per germline (reference sequence). V lost 1 base and J lost 0; bases outside the gene matches: 6. The CDR3 has 16 residues. The CDR3 coding sequence is TGTGCCAGCAGCTTAGACGGGAGACTAGCCTCCTACGAGCAGTACTTC. Translation gives CASSLDGRLASYEQYF. The full variable domain, completed using reference TRBV11-1 and TRBJ2-7, is EAEVAQSPRYKITEKSQAVAFWCDPISGHATLYWYRQILGQGPELLVQFQDESVVDDSQLPKDRFSAERLKGVDSTLKIQPAELGDSAMYLCASSLDGRLASYEQYFGPGTRLTVT.

The chain couples TRBV7-2 to TRBJ2-2; 11 bases map to TRBD1. From germline, CDR1 is SGHTA and CDR2 FQGNSA. V trimming: 5 bases; J trimming: 4 bases; junction bases outside the gene matches: 12. This CDR3 is built from 18 residues. The DNA of the CDR3 is TGTGCCAGCAGCCCTCAGGCGCCCGGGACAGGGGGCACCGGGGAGCTGTTTTTT. It yields the protein CASSPQAPGTGGTGELFF.

This clone appeared once. V gene TRBV18 combines with J gene TRBJ1-5; 9 bases line up with TRBD1. Unmatched junction bases numbered 5, after V lost 4 bases and J lost 4 bases. The CDR3 covers 15 residues. Germline lookup yields CDR1 KGHSH and CDR2 LQKENI. The CDR3 reads CASSLGTGSNQPQHF. Here the CDR3 DNA reads TGTGCCAGCTCACTTGGGACAGGGAGTAATCAGCCCCAGCATTTT.

The chain employs TRBV13 and TRBJ2-3, with TRBD2 matching 12 bases. Germline values: CDR1 PRHDT, CDR2 FYEKMQ (reference sequence). With V trimmed by 2 bases and J by 1 base, 4 bases remained unmatched. CDR3 length: 17 residues. In DNA form, the CDR3 reads TGTGCCAGCAGCTTATATCTAGCGGGGGGGGGCACAGATACGCAGTATTTT. Amino acids: CASSLYLAGGGTDTQYF.

The chain is built from TRBV5-8 and TRBJ2-2; 11 bases line up with TRBD1. Per germline, CDR1 SGHTS and CDR2 YDEGEE. The trim removed 4 bases at V and 4 bases at J, leaving 3 bases unmatched. The CDR3 extends over 15 amino acids. In DNA form, the CDR3 reads TGTGCCAGCAGCCCCGGGACAGGGGGCACCGGGGAGCTGTTTTTT. Translated: CASSPGTGGTGELFF.

The CDR3 DNA follows: TGTGCCAGCGGCCAGGACAGAGGGAACATTCAGTACTTC. Residues: CASGQDRGNIQYF. This rearrangement joins TRBV5-6 to TRBJ2-4; TRBD1 might be the D (6 bases). Germline V gene lookup returns CDR1 SGHDT and CDR2 YYEEEE. Deletions cut 7 bases from V and 7 bases from J, with 15 bases between. The CDR3 loop spans 13 amino acids.

V and J are TRBV30 and TRBJ1-2, with 7 nucleotides matching TRBD1. The CDR3 runs to 13 residues. Germline assignment: CDR1 GTSNPN and CDR2 SVGIG (reference sequence). V was pared by 2 bases and J by 8 bases, with 8 bases of the junction left unmatched. CDR3 nucleotides: TGTGCCTGGAGTTCCGGGACAGCAAACGGCTACACCTTC. Residues: CAWSSGTANGYTF.

The genes are TRBV7-2 and TRBJ1-3; D may be TRBD1 (6 bases). The V gene lost 4 bases and the J gene lost 0 bases, with 10 bases spanning the gap. CDR3 length: 15 residues. Looked up from germline, CDR1 is SGHTA and CDR2 is FQGNSA. The CDR3 spells CASSSDSLSGNTIYF. The CDR3 region has the DNA TGTGCCAGCAGCTCGGACAGCCTCTCTGGAAACACCATATATTTT. Looking up the rest from reference TRBV7-2 and TRBJ1-3 gives the full variable domain: GAGVSQSPSNKVTEKGKDVELRCDPISGHTALYWYRQSLGQGLEFLIYFQGNSAPDKSGLPSDRFSAERTGGSVSTLTIQRTQQEDSAVYLCASSSDSLSGNTIYFGEGSWLTVV.

The CDR3 DNA is TGTGCCAGCAGCCAAGGACAGGGGGATACGCAGTATTTT. Translated, it gives CASSQGQGDTQYF. The chain carries TRBV4-2 and TRBJ2-3; 8 bases agree with TRBD1. Germline trimming cut 1 base from V and 6 bases from J; bases unmatched to any gene: 0. Per germline, CDR1 LGHNA and CDR2 YNFKEQ. The CDR3 runs to 13 residues.

J is TRBJ2-7 and V is TRBV5-6; 11 bases line up with TRBD2. V lost 4 bases, J lost 2 bases, and 5 bases stayed unmatched. This CDR3 has 15 residues. Germline V gene lookup returns CDR1 SGHDT and CDR2 YYEEEE. The CDR3 is CASSQGLAVTYEQYF. CDR3 DNA sequence: TGTGCCAGCAGCCAGGGACTAGCGGTTACCTACGAGCAGTACTTC.

The chain has TRBV2 and TRBJ2-5, with TRBD1 matching 8 bases. This CDR3 spans 13 amino acids. CDR1 is SNHLY and CDR2 is FYNNEI in the germline V gene. V trimming: 11 bases; J trimming: 4 bases; junction bases outside the gene matches: 9. In DNA, the CDR3 is TGTGCCGGGAAGCAGGGGGCCGGAGAGACCCAGTACTTC. This codes for CAGKQGAGETQYF. Looking up the rest from reference TRBV2 and TRBJ2-5 gives the full variable domain: EPEVTQTPSHQVTQMGQEVILRCVPISNHLYFYWYRQILGQKVEFLVSFYNNEISEKSEIFDDQFSVERPDGSNFTLKIRSTKLEDSAMYFCAGKQGAGETQYFGPGTRLLVL.

V is TRBV7-2 and J is TRBJ1-6; D remains unclear. The CDR3 is made up of 13 amino acids. V was cut by 3 bases and J by 8 bases, with 8 bases left in between. Germline CDR1 and CDR2: SGHTA and FQGNSA. In nucleotides, the CDR3 is TGTGCCAGCAGCTTCAACGGGGATTCACCCCTCCACTTT. Translated: CASSFNGDSPLHF.

The CDR3 bases are TGTGCCAGCAGCTCCTCCTCCGGGACAGGGGGCTCTGGAAACACCATATATTTT. Amino acids: CASSSSSGTGGSGNTIYF. The chain uses TRBV7-9 and TRBJ1-3, with 11 bases that match TRBD1. The CDR3 sequence is 18 residues long. V trimming: 4 bases; J trimming: 0 bases; junction bases outside the gene matches: 8. Germline V gene data show CDR1 as SEHNR and CDR2 as FQNEAQ (reference sequence).

In regard to this clone: At the DNA level, this CDR3 is encoded by other sequences in the same sample as well. The J gene is TRBJ2-5, the V gene TRBV6-1, with D possibly matching TRBD2 (6 bases). CDR3 size: 13 residues. CDR1 is MNHNS, CDR2 SASEGT, per germline. The ends were cut back, 6 bases at V and 5 bases at J, with 13 bases in the middle. In DNA form, the CDR3 reads TGTGCCAGCAGGTCATCTGGGGGGGAGACCCAGTACTTC. Its translation is CASRSSGGETQYF.

The chain has TRBV7-6 and TRBJ1-5, with 7 bases that match TRBD1. Germline V CDR1 and CDR2: SGHVS, FNYEAQ. J lost 7 bases, V lost 4 bases, and 4 bases had no gene match. There are 13 residues in the CDR3. The DNA of the CDR3 is TGTGCCAGCAGCTCCGACAGGGCCCAGCCCCAGCATTTT. It encodes CASSSDRAQPQHF.

The V gene is TRBV4-2, the J gene TRBJ2-2, with TRBD2 matching over 13 bases. The V segment lost 1 base and the J segment 1 base; nucleotides outside the gene matches: 6. This CDR3 contains 19 residues. CDR1 is LGHNA, CDR2 YNFKEQ, per germline. The CDR3 DNA sequence: TGTGCCAGCAGCCAAGTCCCGGGACTAGCGGGAAAGAACACCGGGGAGCTGTTTTTT. Amino acid sequence: CASSQVPGLAGKNTGELFF.

J is TRBJ2-6 and V is TRBV7-9; 11 bases map to TRBD1. Germline CDR1 is SEHNR and CDR2 is FQNEAQ (reference sequence). This CDR3 comprises 17 residues. The trim removed 7 bases at V and 4 bases at J, leaving 9 bases unmatched. As DNA, the CDR3 is TGTGCCAGCACCAAAGGACAGGGGGCGCCCGGGGCCAACGTCCTGACTTTC. This translates into CASTKGQGAPGANVLTF.

This clone was found once. The rearrangement joins TRBV11-2 to TRBJ1-1; TRBD1 is a possible D gene (5 bases). Germline V lookup: CDR1 SGHAT, CDR2 FQNNGV. The V and J ends lost 4 bases and 0 bases respectively, with 15 bases between them. The CDR3 runs 16 residues. The CDR3 loop reads CASSSWGKGLNTEAFF. The DNA of the CDR3 is TGTGCCAGCAGCTCTTGGGGTAAGGGGTTGAACACTGAAGCTTTCTTT. The full variable domain, with the rest looked up from reference TRBV11-2 and TRBJ1-1, is EAGVAQSPRYKIIEKRQSVAFWCNPISGHATLYWYQQILGQGPKLLIQFQNNGVVDDSQLPKDRFSAERLKGVDSTLKIQPAKLEDSAVYLCASSSWGKGLNTEAFFGQGTRLTVV.

The genes are TRBV11-2 and TRBJ2-2; unclear D gene. Germline V lookup: CDR1 SGHAT, CDR2 FQNNGV. This CDR3 is 15 amino acids long. The ends were cut back, 2 bases at V and 1 base at J, with 8 bases in the middle. The CDR3, as DNA: TGTGCCAGCAGCTTACGGCTAGTGAACACCGGGGAGCTGTTTTTT. The encoded protein is CASSLRLVNTGELFF. The complete variable domain, with remaining parts taken from reference TRBV11-2 and TRBJ2-2, reads EAGVAQSPRYKIIEKRQSVAFWCNPISGHATLYWYQQILGQGPKLLIQFQNNGVVDDSQLPKDRFSAERLKGVDSTLKIQPAKLEDSAVYLCASSLRLVNTGELFFGEGSRLTVL.

The chain links TRBV18 to TRBJ1-1, with 9 nucleotides matching TRBD1. The CDR3 covers 16 residues. CDR1 and CDR2 (germline): KGHSH, LQKENI. J was trimmed by 6 bases and V by 0 bases; bases with no gene match: 8. The CDR3 nucleotides read TGTGCCAGCTCACCACCGGTAGGGACAGGGAAGCCTGAAGCTTTCTTT. Amino acid sequence: CASSPPVGTGKPEAFF.

The chain joins TRBV5-1 to TRBJ2-5, with 7 positions matching TRBD1. CDR1 and CDR2 from the germline V gene are SGHRS and YFSETQ. This CDR3 has 15 amino acids. The V segment lost 4 bases and the J segment 4 bases; nucleotides outside the gene matches: 10. CDR3: CASSRQGEYGETQYF. The DNA of the CDR3 is TGCGCCAGCAGCCGACAGGGAGAGTACGGAGAGACCCAGTACTTC.

The V call is TRBV7-2, the J call TRBJ2-2, with TRBD1 as a possible D gene (5 bases). The CDR3 runs 14 residues. Germline lookup yields CDR1 SGHTA and CDR2 FQGNSA. The V gene lost 4 bases and the J gene lost 6 bases, with 12 bases spanning the gap. The chain's CDR3 is CASSSQGVPGELFF. In nucleotides, the CDR3 is TGTGCCAGCAGCTCCCAAGGGGTCCCCGGGGAGCTGTTTTTT. The full variable domain, with the rest looked up from reference TRBV7-2 and TRBJ2-2, is GAGVSQSPSNKVTEKGKDVELRCDPISGHTALYWYRQSLGQGLEFLIYFQGNSAPDKSGLPSDRFSAERTGGSVSTLTIQRTQQEDSAVYLCASSSQGVPGELFFGEGSRLTVL.

This clone has a single count. The rearrangement links TRBV2 to TRBJ2-7; D ambiguous. The CDR3 runs 13 residues. V lost 11 bases and J 7 bases, leaving 21 bases between the germline ends. Per germline, CDR1 SNHLY and CDR2 FYNNEI. In nucleotides, the CDR3 is TGTGCCGCAAAGGAGAAGTTCTTATTAGAGCAGTACTTC. This gives the protein CAAKEKFLLEQYF.

The J gene is TRBJ2-7, the V gene TRBV6-5; 8 bases are shared with TRBD2. From germline, CDR1 is MNHEY and CDR2 SVGAGI. This CDR3 comprises 15 residues. J was trimmed by 0 bases and V by 5 bases; bases with no gene match: 6. For the CDR3, the DNA is TGTGCCAGCAGTACCCTAGCGGGTAGCTCCTACGAGCAGTACTTC. Its translation is CASSTLAGSSYEQYF.

Concerning this clone itself: An end of the junction does not agree with germline; a read error may underlie this. V gene TRBV28 combines with J gene TRBJ2-7, with 7 positions matching TRBD1. CDR3 size: 11 residues. Germline values: CDR1 MDHEN, CDR2 SYDVKM. In DNA, the CDR3 is TGTGCCAGCAGTGTCCGGGACAGTGTTTCGTTC. Amino acids: CASSVRDSVSF.

This chain links TRBV4-3 with TRBJ2-7; 7 bases line up with TRBD1. After removal of 0 bases from V and 2 bases from J, the junction contained 16 bases not matched to a gene. This CDR3 has 19 amino acids. Germline CDR1 reads LGHNA; CDR2 reads YSLEER. The CDR3 sequence: CASSQERNRGSFRAYEQYF. The CDR3 nucleotides are TGCGCCAGCAGCCAAGAGAGGAACAGGGGATCTTTTCGGGCCTACGAGCAGTACTTC.

The chain couples TRBV6-1 to TRBJ1-5; the D gene is possibly TRBD1 (6 bases). V lost 6 bases to trimming and J lost 0 bases, with 12 bases between them. Germline V gene data show CDR1 as MNHNS and CDR2 as SASEGT. The CDR3 spans 15 residues. CDR3 bases: TGTGCCAGCAGAGGACAGATGAATAGCAATCAGCCCCAGCATTTT. Translated, it gives CASRGQMNSNQPQHF.